This T cell receptor (beta chain) comes out of a study of cytomegalovirus exposure and HLA in healthy donors. This clone was observed a few times. Its target is not known. A multiplex PCR was run with 60 Vbeta primers and 13 Jbeta primers. The table came from immunoSEQ multiplex PCR; TCRdb's copy has only in-frame clones and leaves some out. The sample contains fewer than 200,000 clones, 60% to 80% of which appear only once. The V segment lost 8 bases and the J segment 2 bases; nucleotides outside the gene matches: 5. CDR1 is ENHRY, CDR2 SYGVKD, per germline. The CDR3 is 13 amino acids. Study-wide results and limits: Common viral pathogens (according to a later analysis) appeared linked to several of the most significant clusters.

V usage is TRBV10-3 and J usage is TRBJ2-7; 8 bases match TRBD1. Sequencing used PBMCs. This clonotype was obtained from a young man in good health and CMV-seropositive. The CDR3 sequence is CAIGGQGPYEQYF. The CDR3 nucleotides are TGTGCCATCGGAGGACAGGGCCCCTACGAGCAGTACTTC.